The 11 T cell receptor beta chains listed next were all sequenced from one sample in a study of low-dose radiotherapy and immunotherapy resistance in tumors. Documented time point: before trial treatment. Gene-specific TRAV and TRBV primers were used for first-strand cDNA, covering alpha and beta chains. TCRs underwent roughly 19 PCR cycles of amplification with a constant-region primer and V-primer adapter. TCRdb re-called the reads through MiXCR, storing one row per CDR3 protein. The top ten clones hold around 10% of a sample with around 76,000 distinct CDR3 sequences, around 30% of them seen once. The sample consisted of PBMCs, taken before treatment. The receptor source for this set is a female donor with ovarian cancer.

V is TRBV9 and J is TRBJ1-6; D not resolved. Germline CDR1 SGDLS, CDR2 YYNGEE. Trimming left V 0 bases short and J 6 bases short, with 10 bases between. The CDR3 sequence is 15 residues long. CDR3 sequence (DNA): TGTGCCAGCAGCGTAGAATTCCACGGTAATTCACCCCTCCACTTT. It translates to CASSVEFHGNSPLHF.

V and J are TRBV7-2 and TRBJ1-2; D is possibly TRBD1 (6 bases). The CDR3 has 16 residues. Trimming left V 5 bases short and J 2 bases short, with 18 bases between. Germline V CDR1 and CDR2: SGHTA, FQGNSA. The CDR3 loop reads CASSTDQGQLNYGYTF. The CDR3 coding sequence is TGTGCCAGCAGCACCGACCAAGGACAGCTAAACTATGGCTACACCTTC.

This clonotype was observed a handful of times. V gene TRBV11-2 combines with J gene TRBJ2-3, with TRBD2 matching 7 bases. The CDR3 runs 18 residues. Germline V lookup: CDR1 SGHAT, CDR2 FQNNGV. The junction had 21 bases not matched to a gene; V was cut back by 5 bases and J by 7 bases. In DNA form, the CDR3 reads TGTGCCAGCAGCCGGCGTATTCCCCCCGGCGGGGAGGGCAATACGCAGTATTTT. It yields the protein CASSRRIPPGGEGNTQYF.

This clonotype appeared many times. This CDR3 is CASSLGLAGAETQYF. The CDR3 DNA follows: TGTGCCAGCAGCTTAGGGCTAGCGGGAGCCGAGACCCAGTACTTC. The gene calls are TRBV11-2 and TRBJ2-5, with 10 bases that match TRBD2. Germline V CDR1 and CDR2: SGHAT, FQNNGV. With 1 base clipped from V and 5 bases from J, the junction kept 4 bases outside the gene matches. The CDR3 consists of 15 residues.

V and J are TRBV28 and TRBJ2-5; D is unclear. This CDR3 is built from 12 residues. V was trimmed by 7 bases and J by 0 bases, leaving 6 bases between them. Germline V CDR1 and CDR2: MDHEN, SYDVKM. The CDR3 DNA follows: TGTGCCAGCAAGGGTTACCAAGAGACCCAGTACTTC. This encodes CASKGYQETQYF.

This chain connects TRBV9 to TRBJ2-3; D is unclear. CDR3 length equals 14 residues. Germline V gene sequence: CDR1 SGDLS, CDR2 YYNGEE. Trimming pared 5 bases from V and 0 bases from J, leaving 10 bases between. CDR3 DNA sequence: TGTGCCAGCAGTACCCTAGGGAGCACAGATACGCAGTATTTT. The encoded protein is CASSTLGSTDTQYF.

This clonotype has more than one count but fewer than ten. V gene TRBV28 combines with J gene TRBJ1-5, with D possibly TRBD1 on 6 matching bases. V was shortened by 6 bases and J by 1 base, with 13 bases between the two germline ends. This CDR3 is 15 amino acids long. CDR1 and CDR2 (germline): MDHEN, SYDVKM. This chain's CDR3 is CASSLGGISNQPQHF. The CDR3, as DNA: TGTGCCAGCAGCTTAGGGGGTATAAGCAATCAGCCCCAGCATTTT.

This clonotype was picked up a small number of times. Here the CDR3 reads CASSPRSGNTGELFF. The DNA for the CDR3 is TGCGCCAGCAGCCCCAGGTCAGGGAACACCGGGGAGCTGTTTTTT. The chain couples TRBV5-1 to TRBJ2-2; no firm D call. CDR1 SGHRS and CDR2 YFSETQ come from the germline V gene. This CDR3 has 15 amino acids. The germline V and J ends were trimmed by 4 bases and 1 base, with 11 bases remaining between them.

There are many counts of this clonotype. The V and J genes are TRBV12-3 or TRBV12-4 and TRBJ2-1, with TRBD2 identical over 14 bases. V gave up 4 bases and J gave up 7 bases; unmatched junction bases: 9. This CDR3 contains 17 residues. The CDR3 reads CASSSNTGTSGGNEQFF. CDR3 nucleotides: TGTGCCAGCAGTTCCAATACCGGGACTAGCGGGGGTAATGAGCAGTTCTTC.

The rearrangement links TRBV23-1 to TRBJ2-7; 8 bases align to TRBD2. TRBV23-1 is an open reading frame, and its role is uncertain. The CDR3 length is 13 residues. With V trimmed by 6 bases and J by 2 bases, 3 bases remained unmatched. CDR3 loop: CASRAGETYEQYF. CDR3 nucleotide sequence: TGCGCCAGCAGAGCGGGAGAGACCTACGAGCAGTACTTC.

This clonotype appeared a few times. The chain employs TRBV6-5 and TRBJ1-6, with D unclear. CDR3 length equals 16 residues. V lost 0 bases, J lost 9 bases, and 15 bases lay in between. From germline, CDR1 is MNHEY and CDR2 SVGAGI. In DNA, the CDR3 is TGTGCCAGCAGTTACTCTCCCGGAACATCGAGTTCACCCCTCCACTTT. This translates into CASSYSPGTSSSPLHF.